These 12 T cell receptor beta chains originate from one sample sequenced in a study of Ad26.COV2.S vaccination and SARS-CoV-2 variants. Treatment: around 19 received Ad26.COV2.S at low or high dose, single or two shots; 5 received placebo; per-sample allocation not given. Day 63 after the first injection of vaccine or placebo was the sampling time. TCRdb keeps only in-frame clones here, not all; method: immunoSEQ multiplex PCR. This sample has roughly 380,000 clones, with around 90% found just once. Sequencing was performed on peripheral blood, taken in a trial of Ad26.COV2.S vaccine versus placebo. Source of these receptors: a person between 18 and 65 years old who received the Ad26.COV2.S COVID-19 vaccine or a placebo.

This clone was counted only a few times. This sample includes further DNA sequences coding for the same CDR3. This chain connects TRBV3-1 (or the pseudogene TRBV3-2) to TRBJ1-5; D gene ambiguous. This CDR3 comprises 13 residues. V was cut by 0 bases and J by 3 bases, with 3 bases left in between. The germline CDR1 and CDR2 sequences are LGHDT and YNNKEL (reference sequence). CDR3 region: CASSQDLNQPQHF. CDR3 nucleotide sequence: TGTGCCAGCAGCCAAGATCTCAATCAGCCCCAGCATTTT.

The chain links TRBV6-5 to TRBJ2-5, with TRBD1 as a possible D gene (5 bases). Germline values: CDR1 MNHEY, CDR2 SVGAGI. The V and J ends lost 7 bases and 1 base respectively, with 13 bases between them. CDR3 size: 14 residues. CDR3 region: CASTPADTQETQYF. The CDR3 nucleotides are TGTGCCAGCACCCCCGCGGACACCCAAGAGACCCAGTACTTC.

The genes are TRBV10-3 and TRBJ1-5, with 8 bases fitting TRBD1. CDR3 size: 13 residues. V lost 10 bases, J lost 3 bases, and 5 bases stayed unmatched. The germline CDR1 and CDR2 sequences are ENHRY and SYGVKD. CDR3 nucleotide sequence: TGTGCCACCGACAGGGGAGCCAATCAGCCCCAGCATTTT. Its protein is CATDRGANQPQHF.

V gene TRBV30 combines with J gene TRBJ1-6; D is possibly TRBD1 (6 bases). Between the trimmed V and J ends, which lost 3 bases and 6 bases, there was a span of 18 bases. Germline CDR1 and CDR2: GTSNPN and SVGIG (reference sequence). This CDR3 has 16 residues. The CDR3 spells CAWRRKQGGGNSPLHF. CDR3 DNA sequence: TGTGCCTGGAGGCGTAAACAGGGCGGAGGTAATTCACCCCTCCACTTT.

The genes are TRBV27 and TRBJ2-3, with D tentatively TRBD2 (6 bases). The CDR3 has 16 amino acids. CDR1 MNHEY and CDR2 SMNVEV come from the germline V gene (reference sequence). V shed 3 bases and J shed 1 base, with 14 bases lying between them. CDR3: CASSFSRDSRTDTQYF. The CDR3 coding sequence is TGTGCCAGCAGTTTCTCCCGGGACTCGCGCACAGATACGCAGTATTTT.

This chain uses TRBV7-9 with TRBJ1-3, with no clear D. The germline CDR1 and CDR2 sequences are SEHNR and FQNEAQ (reference sequence). The CDR3 runs 17 residues. V dropped 5 bases and J dropped 0 bases, with 17 bases sitting between them. The CDR3 DNA follows: TGTGCCAGCAGCCTCTATATGGGAGCTAACTCTGGAAACACCATATATTTT. Its protein is CASSLYMGANSGNTIYF.

The chain has TRBV10-3 and TRBJ1-6, with a weak D call TRBD1 (5 bases). V was shortened by 9 bases and J by 5 bases, with 11 bases between the two germline ends. There are 13 residues in the CDR3. Germline loops: CDR1 ENHRY, CDR2 SYGVKD. CDR3 DNA: TGTGCCATAAGGTGGGGGGATAATTCACCCCTCCACTTT. Protein product: CAIRWGDNSPLHF.

The gene calls are TRBV10-3 and TRBJ1-2; 9 bases fit TRBD1. Per germline, CDR1 ENHRY and CDR2 SYGVKD. V lost 8 bases and J lost 6; bases outside the gene matches: 4. The CDR3 has 12 amino acids. The CDR3 reads CAIGQGRDGYTF. The CDR3 bases are TGTGCCATCGGACAGGGGAGGGATGGCTACACCTTC.

This chain joins TRBV30 and TRBJ1-5, with D possibly TRBD1 on 5 matching bases. The V and J ends lost 1 base and 7 bases respectively, with 23 bases between them. This CDR3 region has 17 residues. Germline CDR1 GTSNPN, CDR2 SVGIG (reference sequence). CDR3: CAWSASDGGRVGQPQHF. The CDR3 DNA reads as TGTGCCTGGAGTGCTTCGGACGGAGGCAGGGTCGGGCAGCCCCAGCATTTT.

This chain joins TRBV15 and TRBJ1-2; D is undetermined. The CDR3 covers 13 residues. V lost 0 bases, J lost 5 bases, and 7 bases lay in between. Germline V gene sequence: CDR1 LNHNV, CDR2 YYDKDF (reference sequence). The DNA for the CDR3 is TGTGCCACCAGCAGAGATGGGGTATATGGCTACACCTTC. It codes for CATSRDGVYGYTF.

The chain recombines TRBV9 with TRBJ1-1, with D possibly TRBD1 on 5 matching bases. The CDR3 is 16 amino acids. Germline-derived CDR1 and CDR2 are SGDLS and YYNGEE. With 3 bases removed from V and 0 bases from J, the gap between germline ends came to 15 bases. In DNA form, the CDR3 reads TGTGCCAGCAGCGACCATAGAGGGGATTTGAACACTGAAGCTTTCTTT. This encodes CASSDHRGDLNTEAFF.

Here the CDR3 reads CAVGLAIYEQYF. The CDR3 DNA reads as TGTGCCGTGGGACTAGCGATCTACGAGCAGTACTTC. V is TRBV10-3 and J is TRBJ2-7; 10 bases match TRBD2. CDR3 size: 12 residues. The V and J ends lost 11 bases and 3 bases, in that order; junction bases with no gene match: 4. Germline-derived CDR1 and CDR2 are ENHRY and SYGVKD.